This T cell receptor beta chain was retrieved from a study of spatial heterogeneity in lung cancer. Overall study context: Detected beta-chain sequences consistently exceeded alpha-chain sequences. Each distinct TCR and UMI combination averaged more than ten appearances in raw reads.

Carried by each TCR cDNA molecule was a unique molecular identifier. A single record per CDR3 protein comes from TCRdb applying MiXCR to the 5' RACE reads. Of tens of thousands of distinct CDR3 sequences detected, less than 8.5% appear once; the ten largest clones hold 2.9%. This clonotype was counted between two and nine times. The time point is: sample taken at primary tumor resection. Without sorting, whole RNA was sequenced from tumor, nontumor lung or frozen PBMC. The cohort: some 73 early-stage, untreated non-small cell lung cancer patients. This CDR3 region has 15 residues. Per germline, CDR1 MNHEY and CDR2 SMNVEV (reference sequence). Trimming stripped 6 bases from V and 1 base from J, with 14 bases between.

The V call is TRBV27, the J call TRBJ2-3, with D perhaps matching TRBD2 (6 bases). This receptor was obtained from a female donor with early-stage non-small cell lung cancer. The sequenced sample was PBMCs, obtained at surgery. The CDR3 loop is CASSSGLKRTDTQYF. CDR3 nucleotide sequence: TGTGCCAGCAGCTCGGGACTCAAACGCACAGATACGCAGTATTTT.